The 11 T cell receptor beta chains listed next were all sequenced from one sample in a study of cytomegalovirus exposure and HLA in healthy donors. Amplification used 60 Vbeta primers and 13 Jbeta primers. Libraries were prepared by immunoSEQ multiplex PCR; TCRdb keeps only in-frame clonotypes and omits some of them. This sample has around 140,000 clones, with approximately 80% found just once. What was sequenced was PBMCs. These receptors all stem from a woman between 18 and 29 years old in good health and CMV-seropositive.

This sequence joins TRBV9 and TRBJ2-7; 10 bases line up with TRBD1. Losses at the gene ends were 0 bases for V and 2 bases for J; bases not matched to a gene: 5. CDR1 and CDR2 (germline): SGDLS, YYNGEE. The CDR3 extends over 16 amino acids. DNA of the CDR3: TGTGCCAGCAGCGTAGCCGCCGGGACAGGGGCCTACGAGCAGTACTTC. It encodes CASSVAAGTGAYEQYF.

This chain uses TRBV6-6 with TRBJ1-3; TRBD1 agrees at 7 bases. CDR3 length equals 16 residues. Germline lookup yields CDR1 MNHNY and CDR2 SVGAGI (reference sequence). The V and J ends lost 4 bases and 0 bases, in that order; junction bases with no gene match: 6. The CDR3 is CASSSRDSDSGNTIYF. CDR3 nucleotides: TGTGCCAGCAGTTCCAGGGACAGCGACTCTGGAAACACCATATATTTT.

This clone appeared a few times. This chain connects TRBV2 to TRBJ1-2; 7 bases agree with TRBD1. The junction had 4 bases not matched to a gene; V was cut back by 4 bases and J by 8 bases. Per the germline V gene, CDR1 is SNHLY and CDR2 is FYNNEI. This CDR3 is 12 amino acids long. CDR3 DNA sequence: TGTGCCAGCAGTGTCGGGACAGCCGGCTACACCTTC. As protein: CASSVGTAGYTF.

The CDR3 protein is CASSRDSYQPQHF. The DNA of the CDR3 is TGCGCCAGCAGCCGGGACAGCTATCAGCCCCAGCATTTT. The chain joins TRBV5-1 to TRBJ1-5, with 7 nucleotides matching TRBD1. Germline V gives CDR1 SGHRS, CDR2 YFSETQ. The CDR3 has 13 amino acids. The J segment lost 5 bases and the V segment lost 4 bases, leaving 3 bases of the junction unmatched.

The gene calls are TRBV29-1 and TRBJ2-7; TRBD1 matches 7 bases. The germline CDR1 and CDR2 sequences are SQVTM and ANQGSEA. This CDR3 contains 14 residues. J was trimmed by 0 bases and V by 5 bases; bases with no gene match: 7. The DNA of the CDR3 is TGCAGCGTTACTGTTGGGGACAGCTCCTACGAGCAGTACTTC. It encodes CSVTVGDSSYEQYF.

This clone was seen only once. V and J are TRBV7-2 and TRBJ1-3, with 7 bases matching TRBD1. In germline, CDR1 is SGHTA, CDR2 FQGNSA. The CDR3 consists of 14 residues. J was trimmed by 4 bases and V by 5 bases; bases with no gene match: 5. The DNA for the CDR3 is TGTGCCAGCAGCCCCGGGACAGTCGGAAACACCATATATTTT. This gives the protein CASSPGTVGNTIYF.

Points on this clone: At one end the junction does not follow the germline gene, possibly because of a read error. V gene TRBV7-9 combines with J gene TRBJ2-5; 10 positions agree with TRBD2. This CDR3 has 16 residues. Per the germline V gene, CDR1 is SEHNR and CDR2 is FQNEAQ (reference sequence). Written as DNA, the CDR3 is TGTTCCAGCAGCTCAGGTAGCGGGGGGCTTCCAGAGACCCAGTACTTC. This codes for CSSSSGSGGLPETQYF.

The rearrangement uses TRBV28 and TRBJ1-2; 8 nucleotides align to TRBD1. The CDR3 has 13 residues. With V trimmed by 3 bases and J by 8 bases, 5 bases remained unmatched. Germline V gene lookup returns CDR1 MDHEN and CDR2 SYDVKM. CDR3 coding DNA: TGTGCCAGCAGTTTGGACAGGGTCTACGGCTACACCTTC. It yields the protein CASSLDRVYGYTF.

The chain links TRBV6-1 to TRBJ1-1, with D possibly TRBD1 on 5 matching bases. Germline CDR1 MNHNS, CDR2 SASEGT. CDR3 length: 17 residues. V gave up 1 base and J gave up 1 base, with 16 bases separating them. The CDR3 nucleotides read TGTGCCAGCAGTGAAGGGATTATGGGCAGGGCGAACACTGAAGCTTTCTTT. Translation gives CASSEGIMGRANTEAFF.

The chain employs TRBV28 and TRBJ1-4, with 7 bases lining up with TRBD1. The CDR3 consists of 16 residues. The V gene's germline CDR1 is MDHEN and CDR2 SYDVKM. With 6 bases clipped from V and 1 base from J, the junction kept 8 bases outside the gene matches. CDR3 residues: CASSPHRGQTNEKLFF. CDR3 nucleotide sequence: TGTGCCAGCAGCCCCCACAGGGGACAAACTAATGAAAAACTGTTTTTT.

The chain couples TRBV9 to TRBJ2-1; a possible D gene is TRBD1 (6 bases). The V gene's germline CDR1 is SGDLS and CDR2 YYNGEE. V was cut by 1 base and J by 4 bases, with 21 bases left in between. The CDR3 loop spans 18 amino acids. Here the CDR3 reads CASSVFSRGTLKYNEQFF. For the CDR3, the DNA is TGTGCCAGCAGCGTATTCTCGAGGGGGACCCTAAAATACAATGAGCAGTTCTTC. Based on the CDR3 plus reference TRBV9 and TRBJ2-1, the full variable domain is DSGVTQTPKHLITATGQRVTLRCSPRSGDLSVYWYQQSLDQGLQFLIQYYNGEERAKGNILERFSAQQFPDLHSELNLSSLELGDSALYFCASSVFSRGTLKYNEQFFGPGTRLTVL.